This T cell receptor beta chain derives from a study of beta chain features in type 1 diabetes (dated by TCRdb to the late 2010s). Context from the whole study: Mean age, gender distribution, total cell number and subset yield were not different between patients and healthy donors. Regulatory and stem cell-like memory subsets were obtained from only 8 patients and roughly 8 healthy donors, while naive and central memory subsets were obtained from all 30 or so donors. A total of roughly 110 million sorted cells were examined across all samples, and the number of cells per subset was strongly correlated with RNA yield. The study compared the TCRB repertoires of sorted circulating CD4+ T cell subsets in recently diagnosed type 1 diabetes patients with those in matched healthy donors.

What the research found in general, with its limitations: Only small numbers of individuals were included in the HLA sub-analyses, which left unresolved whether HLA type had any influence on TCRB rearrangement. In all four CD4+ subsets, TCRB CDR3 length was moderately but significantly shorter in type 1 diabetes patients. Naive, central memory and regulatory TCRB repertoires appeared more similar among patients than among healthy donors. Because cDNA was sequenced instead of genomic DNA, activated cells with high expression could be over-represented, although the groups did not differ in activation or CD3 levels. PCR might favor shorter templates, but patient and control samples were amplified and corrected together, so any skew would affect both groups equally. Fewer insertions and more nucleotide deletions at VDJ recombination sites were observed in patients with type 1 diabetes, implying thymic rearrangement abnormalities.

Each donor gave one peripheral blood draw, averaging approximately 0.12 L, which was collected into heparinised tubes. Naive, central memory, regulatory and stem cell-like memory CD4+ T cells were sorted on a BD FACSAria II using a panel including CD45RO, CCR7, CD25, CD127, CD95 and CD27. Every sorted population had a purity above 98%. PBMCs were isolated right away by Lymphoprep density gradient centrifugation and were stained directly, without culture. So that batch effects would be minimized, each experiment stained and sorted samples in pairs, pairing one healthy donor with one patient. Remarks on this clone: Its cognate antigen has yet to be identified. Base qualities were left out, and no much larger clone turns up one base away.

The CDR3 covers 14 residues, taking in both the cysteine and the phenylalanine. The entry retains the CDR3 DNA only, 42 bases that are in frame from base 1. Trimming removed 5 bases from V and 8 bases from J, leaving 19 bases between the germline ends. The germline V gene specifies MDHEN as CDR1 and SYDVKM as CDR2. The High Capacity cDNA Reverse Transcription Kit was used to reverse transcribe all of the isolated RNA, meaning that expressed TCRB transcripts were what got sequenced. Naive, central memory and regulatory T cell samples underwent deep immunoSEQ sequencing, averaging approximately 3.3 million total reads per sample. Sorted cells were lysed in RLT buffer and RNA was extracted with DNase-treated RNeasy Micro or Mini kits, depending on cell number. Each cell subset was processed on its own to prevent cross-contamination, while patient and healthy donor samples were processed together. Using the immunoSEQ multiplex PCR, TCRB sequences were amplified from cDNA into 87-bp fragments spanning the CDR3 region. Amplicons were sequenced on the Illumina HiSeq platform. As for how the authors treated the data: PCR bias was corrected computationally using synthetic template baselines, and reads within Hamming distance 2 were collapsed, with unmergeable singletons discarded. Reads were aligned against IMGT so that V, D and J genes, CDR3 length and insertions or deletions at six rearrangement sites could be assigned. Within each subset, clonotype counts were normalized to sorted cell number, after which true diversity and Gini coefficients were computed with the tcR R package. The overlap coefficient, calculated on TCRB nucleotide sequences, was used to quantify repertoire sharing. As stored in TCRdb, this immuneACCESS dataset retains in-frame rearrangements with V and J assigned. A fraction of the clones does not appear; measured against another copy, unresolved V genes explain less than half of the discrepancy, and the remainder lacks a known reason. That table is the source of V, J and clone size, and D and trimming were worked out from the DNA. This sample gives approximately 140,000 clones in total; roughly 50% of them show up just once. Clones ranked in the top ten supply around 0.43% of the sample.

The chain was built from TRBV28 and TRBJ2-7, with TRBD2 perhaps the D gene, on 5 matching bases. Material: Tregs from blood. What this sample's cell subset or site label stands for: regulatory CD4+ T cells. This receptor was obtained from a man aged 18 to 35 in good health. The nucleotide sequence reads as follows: TGTGCCAGCAGTAATCGGGGTCCCGTACTGAAGCAGTACTTC. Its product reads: CASSNRGPVLKQYF.